The T cell receptor (beta chain) described here comes from a study of blood T cell repertoires in COVID-19. Study-level background: Samples of COVID-19 (acute and convalescent) were obtained from the United States, Italy and Spain. Sources were T cells, B-cell-depleted T cells, or PBMCs; the material itself was cDNA or gDNA.

This CDR3 is 14 amino acids long. The germline V gene has CDR1 MDHEN and CDR2 SYDVKM. V was clipped by 8 bases and J by 5 bases; unmatched bases: 5. Per the study methods: Estimation of nucleated cell counts was performed using reference gene primer amplification. Method: immunoSEQ multiplex PCR; TCRdb's copy keeps in-frame clones and lacks some. That table supplies the V and J calls and clone size; D and trimming were determined from the DNA. Among about 110,000 clones listed, around four fifths were seen once. V and J are TRBV28 and TRBJ1-6; 8 bases are a match to TRBD1. The sequencing input was peripheral blood. The clonotype was recovered from a woman aged 60-70 years with acute or convalescent COVID-19. The CDR3 DNA sequence: TGTGCCAGCTTTCCGGGACAGGATAATTCACCCCTCCACTTT. This translates into CASFPGQDNSPLHF. Full variable domain (outside the CDR3, taken from reference TRBV28 and TRBJ1-6): DVKVTQSSRYLVKRTGEKVFLECVQDMDHENMFWYRQDPGLGLRLIYFSYDVKMKEKGDIPEGYSVSREKKERFSLILESASTNQTSMYLCASFPGQDNSPLHFGNGTRLTVT.